Presented here are 22 T cell receptor beta chains from one specimen sequenced in a study of blood T cell repertoires in COVID-19. Profiled with immunoSEQ multiplex PCR; TCRdb holds only in-frame clones, not every one. The table includes around 400,000 clones, 80% to 90% detected once. Material: peripheral blood. The receptor set was obtained from a woman in her sixties or seventies with COVID-19, enrolled during active disease.

The genes are TRBV4-2 and TRBJ1-2; 10 bases are a match to TRBD1. Germline-derived CDR1 and CDR2 are LGHNA and YNFKEQ. The CDR3 is 16 residues long. Trimming cost V 0 bases and J 7 bases; bases outside gene matches: 8. In nucleotides, the CDR3 is TGTGCCAGCAGCCAAGAGGATCGCCGGACAGGGGGTGGCTACACCTTC. Its translation is CASSQEDRRTGGGYTF.

This chain uses TRBV9 with TRBJ2-1, with a weak D call TRBD2 (5 bases). Deletions cut 0 bases from V and 1 base from J, with 11 bases between. CDR3 length equals 16 residues. CDR1 is SGDLS, CDR2 YYNGEE, per germline. The CDR3, as DNA: TGTGCCAGCAGCGTAGCTGGTAGAGGGTCCTACAATGAGCAGTTCTTC. It specifies CASSVAGRGSYNEQFF.

This clone was recorded once. This chain connects TRBV19 to TRBJ2-3; the match to TRBD2 covers 9 bases. The germline CDR1 and CDR2 sequences are LNHDA and SQIVND (reference sequence). Trimming cost V 5 bases and J 3 bases; bases outside gene matches: 3. This CDR3 is 14 amino acids long. CDR3 sequence: CASSRGGATDTQYF. For the CDR3, the DNA is TGTGCCAGTAGTCGCGGGGGGGCGACAGATACGCAGTATTTT. The complete variable domain, with remaining parts taken from reference TRBV19 and TRBJ2-3, reads DGGITQSPKYLFRKEGQNVTLSCEQNLNHDAMYWYRQDPGQGLRLIYYSQIVNDFQKGDIAEGYSVSREKKESFPLTVTSAQKNPTAFYLCASSRGGATDTQYFGPGTRLTVL.

The V and J genes are TRBV27 and TRBJ1-1, with TRBD1 identical over 10 bases. This CDR3 is 15 amino acids long. Germline V gene sequence: CDR1 MNHEY, CDR2 SMNVEV (reference sequence). V gave up 8 bases and J gave up 0 bases; unmatched junction bases: 6. As DNA, the CDR3 is TGTGCCAGCTACCGACAGGGGGCTTTGAACACTGAAGCTTTCTTT. It is translated as CASYRQGALNTEAFF.

This clone turned up a few times. This rearrangement joins TRBV2 to TRBJ2-2; 8 positions agree with TRBD1. Germline CDR1 SNHLY, CDR2 FYNNEI. V was pared by 6 bases and J by 0 bases, with 3 bases of the junction left unmatched. The CDR3 is 15 residues long. In DNA form, the CDR3 reads TGTGCCAGCAGGTTGGACAGGGCGAACACCGGGGAGCTGTTTTTT. Translation gives CASRLDRANTGELFF.

V is TRBV5-5 and J is TRBJ1-1; 8 bases match TRBD1. The CDR3 length is 15 residues. Germline CDR1 reads SGHKS; CDR2 reads YYEKEE (reference sequence). V gave up 4 bases and J gave up 4 bases; unmatched junction bases: 9. The chain's CDR3 is CASSPTQGGGTEAFF. The CDR3 bases are TGTGCCAGCAGCCCCACACAGGGGGGAGGCACTGAAGCTTTCTTT.

The chain recombines TRBV30 with TRBJ2-2, with TRBD2 identical over 11 bases. CDR1 and CDR2 (germline): GTSNPN, SVGIG (reference sequence). The CDR3 is made up of 19 amino acids. The V gene end was trimmed by 0 bases and the J gene end by 6 bases; junction bases not matched to a gene: 15. CDR3 nucleotide sequence: TGTGCCTGGAGTGTACGATCCCATAGCGGGGGGGCTTTATCCGGGGAGCTGTTTTTT. This codes for CAWSVRSHSGGALSGELFF. The full variable domain, with the rest looked up from reference TRBV30 and TRBJ2-2, is SQTIHQWPATLVQPVGSPLSLECTVEGTSNPNLYWYRQAAGRGLQLLFYSVGIGQISSEVPQNLSASRPQDRQFILSSKKLLLSDSGFYLCAWSVRSHSGGALSGELFFGEGSRLTVL.

V is TRBV6-2 or TRBV6-3 and J is TRBJ1-5, with D possibly matching TRBD1 (5 bases). Germline values: CDR1 MNHEY, CDR2 SVGEGT. The CDR3 sequence is 15 residues long. The V and J ends lost 0 bases and 2 bases respectively, with 8 bases between them. CDR3 DNA sequence: TGTGCCAGCAGTTACTCCGGACACGGCAATCAGCCCCAGCATTTT. Amino acids: CASSYSGHGNQPQHF.

The chain has TRBV7-2 and TRBJ2-5; D possibly corresponds to TRBD2 (5 bases). The CDR3 has 13 amino acids. Trimming took 3 bases from V and 5 from J, leaving 10 bases between them. Per germline, CDR1 SGHTA and CDR2 FQGNSA. The CDR3 sequence: CASSFVWEETQYF. For the CDR3, the DNA is TGTGCCAGCAGCTTCGTCTGGGAGGAGACCCAGTACTTC. The entire variable domain, with the rest obtained from reference TRBV7-2 and TRBJ2-5, is as follows: GAGVSQSPSNKVTEKGKDVELRCDPISGHTALYWYRQSLGQGLEFLIYFQGNSAPDKSGLPSDRFSAERTGGSVSTLTIQRTQQEDSAVYLCASSFVWEETQYFGPGTRLLVL.

The V gene is TRBV4-2, the J gene TRBJ2-1, with TRBD2 matching 11 bases. The trim removed 4 bases at V and 8 bases at J, leaving 7 bases unmatched. Germline values: CDR1 LGHNA, CDR2 YNFKEQ. The CDR3 is 15 amino acids. The chain's CDR3 is CASSLIAGGRDEQFF. The CDR3 coding sequence is TGTGCCAGCAGCCTAATAGCGGGGGGGCGCGATGAGCAGTTCTTC.

The V call is TRBV18, the J call TRBJ1-6; unclear D gene. V was shortened by 1 base and J by 6 bases, with 10 bases between the two germline ends. The CDR3 runs to 15 residues. CDR1 KGHSH and CDR2 LQKENI come from the germline V gene. The CDR3 nucleotides read TGTGCCAGCTCACCACTCGAACTTCGTAATTCACCCCTCCACTTT. This codes for CASSPLELRNSPLHF.

The chain couples TRBV7-9 to TRBJ2-7; the match to TRBD1 covers 9 bases. There are 14 residues in the CDR3. V was pared by 5 bases and J by 7 bases, with 9 bases of the junction left unmatched. From germline, CDR1 is SEHNR and CDR2 FQNEAQ (reference sequence). The CDR3 reads CASSETGTGREQYF. The CDR3 region has the DNA TGTGCCAGCAGCGAAACCGGGACAGGGAGGGAGCAGTACTTC.

V and J are TRBV6-5 and TRBJ1-1; the D gene is possibly TRBD1 (5 bases). Trimming took 1 base from V and 5 from J, leaving 8 bases between them. This CDR3 comprises 13 residues. Per germline, CDR1 MNHEY and CDR2 SVGAGI. This CDR3 is CASSYWPGTEAFF. The CDR3 bases are TGTGCCAGCAGTTACTGGCCAGGGACTGAAGCTTTCTTT.

The rearrangement joins TRBV19 to TRBJ2-5; D possibly corresponds to TRBD2 (5 bases). This CDR3 comprises 14 residues. The V gene lost 3 bases and the J gene lost 4 bases, with 12 bases spanning the gap. Germline V lookup: CDR1 LNHDA, CDR2 SQIVND (reference sequence). DNA of the CDR3: TGTGCCAGTAGTATGAGGGCCCTGGGAGAGACCCAGTACTTC. This translates into CASSMRALGETQYF.

The chain employs TRBV6-5 and TRBJ1-1; TRBD1 aligns across 8 bases. The germline gives CDR1 MNHEY, CDR2 SVGAGI. The CDR3 is 14 amino acids. V was clipped by 5 bases and J by 1 base; unmatched bases: 3. The CDR3 DNA sequence: TGTGCCAGCAGTAGACAGGGGTGGAACACTGAAGCTTTCTTT. Translated: CASSRQGWNTEAFF.

Worth noting for this clone: Within the sample, other DNA sequences also encode this same CDR3. The V call is TRBV5-1, the J call TRBJ2-1; 8 bases line up with TRBD2. J gave up 3 bases and V 4 bases, and 6 bases lay outside the gene matches. The CDR3 is made up of 15 amino acids. Germline V gene sequence: CDR1 SGHRS, CDR2 YFSETQ. Here the CDR3 reads CASSPGGASYNEQFF. In nucleotides, the CDR3 is TGCGCCAGCAGCCCCGGGGGGGCTAGCTACAATGAGCAGTTCTTC.

In its sample, this clone was seen once. The V call is TRBV2, the J call TRBJ2-1; a possible D gene is TRBD1 (6 bases). The germline CDR1 and CDR2 sequences are SNHLY and FYNNEI. The CDR3 contains 14 residues. V shed 2 bases and J shed 7 bases, with 12 bases lying between them. CDR3 DNA sequence: TGTGCCAGCAGTGAATTGGCAGGGGCGAATGAGCAGTTCTTC. Translated: CASSELAGANEQFF.

The V and J genes are TRBV7-9 and TRBJ1-2, with D hard to call. Germline CDR1 and CDR2: SEHNR and FQNEAQ (reference sequence). Deletions cut 4 bases from V and 4 bases from J, with 13 bases between. The length of the CDR3 is 14 residues. CDR3 bases: TGTGCCAGCAGCTCGAATTCAGGTGCCTATGGCTACACCTTC. Translation gives CASSSNSGAYGYTF.

This chain uses TRBV28 with TRBJ1-5; maybe TRBD1 (5 bases). Germline V gene data show CDR1 as MDHEN and CDR2 as SYDVKM. The CDR3 has 13 residues. Between the trimmed V and J ends, which lost 6 bases and 4 bases, there was a span of 10 bases. In nucleotides, the CDR3 is TGTGCCAGCAGAACACAGGCAAATCAGCCCCAGCATTTT. Protein product: CASRTQANQPQHF.

The V gene is TRBV19, the J gene TRBJ1-2; D is uncertain. Germline V gene sequence: CDR1 LNHDA, CDR2 SQIVND (reference sequence). CDR3 length equals 15 residues. Trimming removed 10 bases at V and 0 bases at J, with 18 bases between. As DNA, the CDR3 is TGTGCCACAAAACGCCAGGCCCCCTCTAACTATGGCTACACCTTC. It codes for CATKRQAPSNYGYTF.

V and J are TRBV6-6 and TRBJ1-5; a possible D gene is TRBD1 (5 bases). Germline CDR1 is MNHNY and CDR2 is SVGAGI (reference sequence). The CDR3 loop spans 16 amino acids. V was cut by 7 bases and J by 7 bases, with 23 bases left in between. The CDR3 spells CASNPGQGRSWQPQHF. In DNA form, the CDR3 reads TGTGCCAGCAACCCCGGCCAGGGTAGGTCGTGGCAGCCCCAGCATTTT.

The rearrangement links TRBV5-1 to TRBJ2-5, with D possibly being TRBD2 (5 bases). The CDR3 totals 13 residues. CDR1 and CDR2 from the germline V gene are SGHRS and YFSETQ. V gave up 4 bases and J gave up 5 bases, with 12 bases separating them. For the CDR3, the DNA is TGCGCCAGCAGCCCCGGGGTGGTGGAGACCCAGTACTTC. It is translated as CASSPGVVETQYF.